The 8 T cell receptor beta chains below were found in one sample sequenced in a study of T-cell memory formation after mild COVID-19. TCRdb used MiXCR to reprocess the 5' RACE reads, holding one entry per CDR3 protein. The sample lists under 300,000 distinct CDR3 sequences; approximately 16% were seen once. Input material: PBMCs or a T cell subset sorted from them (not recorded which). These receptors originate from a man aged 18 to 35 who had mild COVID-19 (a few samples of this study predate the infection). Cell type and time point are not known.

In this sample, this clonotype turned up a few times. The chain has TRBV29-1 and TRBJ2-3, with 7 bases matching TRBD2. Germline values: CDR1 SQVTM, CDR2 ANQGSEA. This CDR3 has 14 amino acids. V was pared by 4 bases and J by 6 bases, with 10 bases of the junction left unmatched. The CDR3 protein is CSVGIGTKRDTQYF. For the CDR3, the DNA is TGCAGCGTTGGAATCGGGACTAAAAGGGATACGCAGTATTTT.

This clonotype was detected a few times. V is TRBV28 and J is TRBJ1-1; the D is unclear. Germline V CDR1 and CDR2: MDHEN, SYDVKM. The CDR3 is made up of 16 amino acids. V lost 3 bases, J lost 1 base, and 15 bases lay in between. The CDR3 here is CASSFFLSEGNTEAFF. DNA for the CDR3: TGTGCCAGCAGTTTCTTTCTGTCGGAGGGGAACACTGAAGCTTTCTTT. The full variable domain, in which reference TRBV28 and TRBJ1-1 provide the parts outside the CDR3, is DVKVTQSSRYLVKRTGEKVFLECVQDMDHENMFWYRQDPGLGLRLIYFSYDVKMKEKGDIPEGYSVSREKKERFSLILESASTNQTSMYLCASSFFLSEGNTEAFFGQGTRLTVV.

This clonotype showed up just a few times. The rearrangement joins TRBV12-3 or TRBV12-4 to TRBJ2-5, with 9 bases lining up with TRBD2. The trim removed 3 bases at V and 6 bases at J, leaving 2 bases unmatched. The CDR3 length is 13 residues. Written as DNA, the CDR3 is TGTGCCAGCAGTTTTAGCGGGGGAAAGACCCAGTACTTC. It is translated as CASSFSGGKTQYF.

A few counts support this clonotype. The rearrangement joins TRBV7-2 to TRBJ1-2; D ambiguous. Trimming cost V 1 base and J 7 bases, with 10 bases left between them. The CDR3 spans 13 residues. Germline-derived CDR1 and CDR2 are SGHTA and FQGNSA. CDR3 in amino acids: CASSLDSTAGYTF. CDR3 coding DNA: TGTGCCAGCAGCTTAGACAGTACCGCTGGCTACACCTTC.

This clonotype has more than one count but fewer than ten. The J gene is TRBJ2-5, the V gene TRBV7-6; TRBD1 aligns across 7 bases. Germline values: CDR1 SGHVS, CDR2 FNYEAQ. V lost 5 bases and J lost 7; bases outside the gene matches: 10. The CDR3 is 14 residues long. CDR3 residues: CASSAATGDGTQYF. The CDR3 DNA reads TGTGCCAGCAGCGCCGCCACAGGGGACGGGACCCAGTACTTC.

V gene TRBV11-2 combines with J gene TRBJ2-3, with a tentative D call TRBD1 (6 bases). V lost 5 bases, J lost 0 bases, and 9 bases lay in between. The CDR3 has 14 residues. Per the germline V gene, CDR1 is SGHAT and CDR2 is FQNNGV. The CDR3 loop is CASSRDKSTDTQYF. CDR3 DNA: TGTGCCAGCAGCCGGGACAAGAGCACAGATACGCAGTATTTT.

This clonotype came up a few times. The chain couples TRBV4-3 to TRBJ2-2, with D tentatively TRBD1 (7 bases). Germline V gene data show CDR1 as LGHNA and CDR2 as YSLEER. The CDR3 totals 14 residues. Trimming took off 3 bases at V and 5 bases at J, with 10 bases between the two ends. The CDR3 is CASSHAGGTGELFF. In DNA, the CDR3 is TGCGCCAGCAGCCACGCAGGGGGGACCGGGGAGCTGTTTTTT.

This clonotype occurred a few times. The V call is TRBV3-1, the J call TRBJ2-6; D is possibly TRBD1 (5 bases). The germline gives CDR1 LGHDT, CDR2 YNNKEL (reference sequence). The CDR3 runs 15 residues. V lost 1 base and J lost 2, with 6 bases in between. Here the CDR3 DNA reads TGTGCCAGCAGCCAAGGGGGCGCTGGGGCCAACGTCCTGACTTTC. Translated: CASSQGGAGANVLTF. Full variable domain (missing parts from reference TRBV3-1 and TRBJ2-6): DTAVSQTPKYLVTQMGNDKSIKCEQNLGHDTMYWYKQDSKKFLKIMFSYNNKELIINETVPNRFSPKSPDKAHLNLHINSLELGDSAVYFCASSQGGAGANVLTFGAGSRLTVL.